A single sample gave rise to the 25 T cell receptor beta chains below, sequenced in a study of blood T cells in healthy people across ages. Primed by a sample-barcoded 5' primer and a J-beta primer mix, a second PCR proceeded for about 7 to 12 cycles. TCRdb independently ran MiXCR on the 5' RACE reads; one entry per CDR3 protein. This table has 800,000 or so distinct CDR3 sequences, around 25% appearing once. The same sample was also used in a study of T cells of mothers and their children.

Sample: blood. All receptors come from a boy younger than 18 in good health.

The V call is TRBV7-8, the J call TRBJ2-3; 10 bases align to TRBD2. CDR1 is SGHVS and CDR2 is FQNEAQ in the germline V gene. This CDR3 contains 18 residues. Trimming removed 1 base from V and 0 bases from J; junction bases left unmatched: 7. CDR3: CASSLVAGGTSSTDTQYF. The CDR3 nucleotides are TGTGCCAGCAGCTTAGTAGCGGGGGGTACCTCTAGCACAGATACGCAGTATTTT.

The chain carries TRBV20-1 and TRBJ2-7, with 9 bases lining up with TRBD2. CDR3 length equals 15 residues. V dropped 3 bases and J dropped 7; count of bases not matched to a gene: 13. The germline gives CDR1 DFQATT, CDR2 SNEGSKA (reference sequence). The CDR3 bases are TGCAGTGCTAGTGGTTCGCGGGAGGGCCCCTGGGAGCAGTACTTC. Translating gives CSASGSREGPWEQYF.

The chain carries TRBV6-2 or TRBV6-3 and TRBJ2-5; 7 bases align to TRBD1. In germline, CDR1 is MNHEY, CDR2 SVGEGT. There are 15 residues in the CDR3. Germline trimming cut 4 bases from V and 3 bases from J; bases unmatched to any gene: 8. As DNA, the CDR3 is TGTGCCAGCAGTTTGGGACAGAAAAGAAAAGAGACCCAGTACTTC. It specifies CASSLGQKRKETQYF.

The rearrangement uses TRBV12-3 or TRBV12-4 and TRBJ1-4; D remains unclear. V was trimmed by 5 bases and J by 0 bases, leaving 10 bases between them. This CDR3 region has 15 residues. For the CDR3, the DNA is TGTGCCAGCAGTCCTGAGGTTGCAACTAATGAAAAACTGTTTTTT. It translates to CASSPEVATNEKLFF.

V usage is TRBV5-1 and J usage is TRBJ2-7; tentative D call: TRBD1 (5 bases). CDR3 length equals 14 residues. The germline V and J ends were trimmed by 2 bases and 3 bases, with 12 bases remaining between them. Germline values: CDR1 SGHRS, CDR2 YFSETQ. In DNA, the CDR3 is TGCGCCAGCAGCTTTACGCAAACAGGCTACGAGCAGTACTTC. It codes for CASSFTQTGYEQYF.

This clonotype was counted between two and nine times. This chain joins TRBV7-6 and TRBJ2-3; 13 nucleotides agree with TRBD2. This CDR3 has 16 amino acids. The germline gives CDR1 SGHVS, CDR2 FNYEAQ. V lost 5 bases and J lost 5; bases outside the gene matches: 7. CDR3 sequence reads: CASSHRLAGGVDTQYF. CDR3 DNA sequence: TGTGCCAGCAGCCATCGACTAGCGGGGGGCGTAGATACGCAGTATTTT. Full variable domain (missing parts from reference TRBV7-6 and TRBJ2-3): GAGVSQSPRYKVTKRGQDVALRCDPISGHVSLYWYRQALGQGPEFLTYFNYEAQQDKSGLPNDRFSAERPEGSISTLTIQRTEQRDSAMYRCASSHRLAGGVDTQYFGPGTRLTVL.

This clonotype has just a few counts. The V and J genes are TRBV16 and TRBJ1-2, with a possible D match to TRBD1 (5 bases). Germline assignment: CDR1 KGHSY and CDR2 FQNENV. This CDR3 is built from 13 residues. The V gene lost 1 base and the J gene lost 7 bases, with 10 bases spanning the gap. CDR3 in DNA: TGTGCCAGCAGCCAATGGCAGGGTCGTGGCTACACCTTC. Its translation: CASSQWQGRGYTF.

Remarks on this clonotype: Just one base apart from a much larger clone, this may be a read error. This chain uses TRBV6-2 or TRBV6-3 with TRBJ2-7, with D possibly TRBD2 on 5 matching bases. This CDR3 region has 16 residues. The ends were cut back, 0 bases at V and 3 bases at J, with 15 bases in the middle. Germline CDR1 reads MNHEY; CDR2 reads SVGEGT. This CDR3 reads CASSYSKEAGNYEQYF. CDR3 nucleotides: TGTGCCAGCAGTTACTCGAAGGAGGCAGGAAACTACGAGCAGTACTTC.

The chain is built from TRBV24-1 and TRBJ1-2; 8 bases fit TRBD1. Germline CDR1 is KGHDR and CDR2 is SFDVKD. With 6 bases clipped from V and 8 bases from J, the junction kept 7 bases outside the gene matches. This CDR3 spans 13 amino acids. The CDR3 region has the DNA TGTGCCACCAGTCGGGACAGGTATAGAGGCTACACCTTC. Its translation is CATSRDRYRGYTF.

This clonotype has at least ten counts. Here the CDR3 DNA reads TGTGCCAGCTCACTGGGGGGACTCTACGAGCAGTACTTC. Translating it yields CASSLGGLYEQYF. The V call is TRBV7-2, the J call TRBJ2-7; possibly TRBD2 for D (6 bases). Germline CDR1 SGHTA, CDR2 FQGNSA. The CDR3 loop spans 13 amino acids. Trimming removed 8 bases from V and 3 bases from J, with 14 bases in between.

This chain connects TRBV28 to TRBJ2-7; D is unclear. This CDR3 is 13 amino acids long. Germline lookup yields CDR1 MDHEN and CDR2 SYDVKM. V lost 5 bases, J lost 3 bases, and 11 bases lay in between. In DNA form, the CDR3 reads TGTGCCAGCAGTCCCCTCTTTATCTACGAGCAGTACTTC. Protein product: CASSPLFIYEQYF.

The sample holds a few counts of this clonotype. The V and J genes are TRBV28 and TRBJ2-5, with 10 bases identical to TRBD1. The J call is doubtful: the DNA matches TRBJ2-1 better. This CDR3 comprises 15 residues. The germline CDR1 and CDR2 sequences are MDHEN and SYDVKM. CDR3 region: CASSLVGTGVNEQFF. The CDR3 DNA reads TGTGCCAGCAGTTTAGTCGGGACAGGGGTAAATGAGCAGTTCTTC.

This rearrangement joins TRBV18 to TRBJ1-1; D ambiguous. Trimming took off 5 bases at V and 7 bases at J, with 14 bases between the two ends. Germline V CDR1 and CDR2: KGHSH, LQKENI. This CDR3 has 13 residues. The CDR3 nucleotides are TGTGCCAGCTCAGACTCAGGAATTAGTGAAGCTTTCTTT. Its protein product is CASSDSGISEAFF.

J is TRBJ2-7 and V is TRBV5-6, with 10 nucleotides matching TRBD2. CDR3 length equals 15 residues. Germline assignment: CDR1 SGHDT and CDR2 YYEEEE. Germline trimming cut 1 base from V and 3 bases from J; bases unmatched to any gene: 4. The CDR3 spells CASSLLGLADYEQYF. CDR3 sequence (DNA): TGTGCCAGCAGCTTGCTCGGACTAGCGGACTACGAGCAGTACTTC.

This clonotype was found a few times. The rearrangement joins TRBV5-5 to TRBJ2-3; D possibly uses TRBD1 or TRBD2 (6 bases each). The germline gives CDR1 SGHKS, CDR2 YYEKEE (reference sequence). There are 15 residues in the CDR3. Trimming left V 4 bases short and J 1 base short, with 13 bases between. The CDR3 DNA follows: TGTGCCAGCAGCCGAGACGGGGGCGGCACAGATACGCAGTATTTT. Protein product: CASSRDGGGTDTQYF.

The gene calls are TRBV4-3 and TRBJ1-2; no clear D. Germline assignment: CDR1 LGHNA and CDR2 YSLEER. V lost 0 bases and J lost 7, with 12 bases in between. The CDR3 spans 14 residues. CDR3 amino acids: CASSQDGVRAGYTF. CDR3 DNA sequence: TGCGCCAGCAGCCAAGACGGGGTTCGGGCTGGCTACACCTTC.

In DNA, the CDR3 is TGTGCCAGCAGCTTAGGACGGGGCGGGCGGACAGATACGCAGTATTTT. Its translation: CASSLGRGGRTDTQYF. The chain is built from TRBV7-2 and TRBJ2-3, with D tentatively TRBD1 or TRBD2 (5 bases each). The V gene's germline CDR1 is SGHTA and CDR2 FQGNSA. The CDR3 length is 16 residues. The V end was cut by 1 base, the J end by 3 bases, with 14 bases between.

This rearrangement joins TRBV12-3 or TRBV12-4 to TRBJ2-5, with no clear D. V was shortened by 2 bases and J by 4 bases, with 5 bases between the two germline ends. The CDR3 runs to 12 residues. CDR3 DNA: TGTGCCAGCAGTTTAATCTTAGAGACCCAGTACTTC. This translates into CASSLILETQYF.

The chain carries TRBV12-3 or TRBV12-4 and TRBJ1-5; no definite D call. Deletions cut 7 bases from V and 2 bases from J, with 12 bases between. The CDR3 runs to 14 residues. This CDR3 is CASTIGYGNQPQHF. DNA of the CDR3: TGTGCCAGCACCATAGGATACGGCAATCAGCCCCAGCATTTT.

The J gene is TRBJ2-3, the V gene TRBV28; 8 nucleotides align to TRBD2. Trimming removed 4 bases from V and 5 bases from J; junction bases left unmatched: 5. Germline V gives CDR1 MDHEN, CDR2 SYDVKM. CDR3 size: 14 residues. In DNA form, the CDR3 reads TGTGCCAGCAGTTCGGGGGGGCCAGAAGATACGCAGTATTTT. Translation: CASSSGGPEDTQYF.

CDR3 residues: CASPLMTSGYEQYF. The CDR3 coding sequence is TGTGCCAGTCCCTTGATGACTAGCGGCTACGAGCAGTACTTC. The V gene is TRBV7-6, the J gene TRBJ2-7; TRBD2 matches 9 bases. The CDR3 length is 14 residues. CDR1 and CDR2 (germline): SGHVS, FNYEAQ. V trimming: 9 bases; J trimming: 3 bases; junction bases outside the gene matches: 9.

This chain uses TRBV7-9 with TRBJ2-1; TRBD2 is a possible D gene (6 bases). The CDR3 consists of 17 residues. Trimming cost V 1 base and J 0 bases, with 13 bases left between them. The germline CDR1 and CDR2 sequences are SEHNR and FQNEAQ (reference sequence). CDR3 amino acids: CASSLVGDSGSYNEQFF. In nucleotides, the CDR3 is TGTGCCAGCAGCTTAGTAGGGGACTCTGGCTCCTACAATGAGCAGTTCTTC.

The chain carries TRBV12-3 or TRBV12-4 and TRBJ2-7, with unresolved D. The CDR3 sequence is 15 residues long. V shed 6 bases and J shed 0 bases, with 15 bases lying between them. This CDR3 is CASRPQDGYSYEQYF. The CDR3 DNA is TGTGCCAGCAGGCCCCAGGACGGATACTCCTACGAGCAGTACTTC.

The genes are TRBV29-1 and TRBJ1-4; 12 bases line up with TRBD1. Germline trimming cut 6 bases from V and 4 bases from J; bases unmatched to any gene: 6. The CDR3 is 15 residues long. Per germline, CDR1 SQVTM and CDR2 ANQGSEA. The CDR3, as DNA: TGCAGCGTCGGGACAGGGGGCTTTAATAATGAAAAACTGTTTTTT. Protein sequence: CSVGTGGFNNEKLFF. Complete variable domain (other parts from reference TRBV29-1 and TRBJ1-4): SAVISQKPSRDICQRGTSLTIQCQVDSQVTMMFWYRQQPGQSLTLIATANQGSEATYESGFVIDKFPISRPNLTFSTLTVSNMSPEDSSIYLCSVGTGGFNNEKLFFGSGTQLSVL.

The chain combines TRBV4-2 with TRBJ2-7; TRBD2 agrees at 14 bases. V gave up 3 bases and J gave up 2 bases; unmatched junction bases: 15. The CDR3 length is 20 residues. Germline lookup yields CDR1 LGHNA and CDR2 YNFKEQ. The CDR3 sequence is CASSQAGTSGSYLVPYEQYF. As DNA, the CDR3 is TGTGCCAGCAGCCAGGCCGGGACTAGCGGGAGTTATCTCGTACCCTACGAGCAGTACTTC.